This T cell receptor beta chain was identified in a study of vaccination effects on CD4 cells after COVID-19. ViraFEST used viral peptide pools to expand antigen-specific CD4+ T cells before sequencing. After more than 8 days in culture, the CD4+ T cells were isolated. Participants completed two doses of the BNT162b2 or mRNA-1273 vaccine. About this clone: Its specificity is unknown.

The CDR3 has 17 residues. With V trimmed by 0 bases and J by 3 bases, 11 bases remained unmatched. In germline, CDR1 is MGHRA, CDR2 YSYEKL. The table came from immunoSEQ multiplex PCR; TCRdb's copy has only in-frame clones and leaves some out. The sample yields tens of thousands of clones, under 75% seen once. V gene TRBV4-1 combines with J gene TRBJ2-7; 7 bases fit TRBD2. The origin of this receptor is a human donor who received a COVID-19 vaccine. The specimen comprised CD4+ T cells from PBMCs cultured with HCoV-229E spike peptides, sampled after COVID-19 vaccination. This CDR3 is CASSQDLGRERFYEQYF. Here the CDR3 DNA reads TGCGCCAGCAGCCAAGACCTGGGGCGGGAGAGATTCTACGAGCAGTACTTC.